The 20 T cell receptor beta chains in this list originate from one sample, sequenced in a study of regulatory T cells in long-lasting Graves disease. Time point of the sample: newly diagnosed GD, antithyroid drugs for less than 3 months. RNA from PBMCs was the source of the TCR library. Construction of the TCR beta libraries employed iRepertoire HTBI primers in conjunction with Arm-PCR of CDR3 regions. TCRdb itself ran the multiplex PCR reads through MiXCR, one entry per CDR3 protein. Of about 540,000 distinct CDR3 sequences listed, approximately 12% were seen once; the top ten hold 8% to 10%. In addition, the sample was reused for a study of T cells in Graves' hyperthyroidism and ophthalmopathy.

The sample here was peripheral blood mononuclear cells (PBMCs), taken at new diagnosis, from a patient treated with antithyroid drugs. The receptors originated from a man younger than 40 with Graves disease.

This clonotype was seen many times. The chain employs TRBV7-9 and TRBJ2-3, with D perhaps TRBD2 (6 bases). The CDR3 extends over 16 amino acids. Trimming removed 6 bases at V and 5 bases at J, with 21 bases between. Germline assignment: CDR1 SEHNR and CDR2 FQNEAQ (reference sequence). CDR3 loop: CASRPAPGLRVDTQYF. Here the CDR3 DNA reads TGTGCCAGCAGACCCGCCCCGGGACTCCGAGTAGATACGCAGTATTTT.

This clonotype was found many times. The CDR3 DNA reads as TGTGCCAGCATTAGGCCCGGACACGAACCCAGGGGGTACAATGAGCAGTTCTTC. Translated: CASIRPGHEPRGYNEQFF. V and J are TRBV12-3 or TRBV12-4 and TRBJ2-1, with TRBD1 matching 7 bases. The trim removed 7 bases at V and 4 bases at J, leaving 19 bases unmatched. The CDR3 loop spans 18 amino acids.

This clonotype was counted ten times or more. V usage is TRBV10-2 and J usage is TRBJ1-1, with 7 bases lining up with TRBD1. V gave up 2 bases and J gave up 4 bases; unmatched junction bases: 4. The CDR3 covers 14 residues. The germline V gene has CDR1 WSHSY and CDR2 SAAADI. The CDR3 sequence: CASSEKGAGTEAFF. CDR3 DNA: TGCGCCAGCAGTGAGAAGGGGGCGGGCACTGAAGCTTTCTTT.

Ten or more counts support this clonotype. This chain connects TRBV7-3 to TRBJ2-7, with 8 bases matching TRBD2. Looked up from germline, CDR1 is SGHTA and CDR2 is FQGTGA. CDR3 length equals 15 residues. Germline trimming cut 3 bases from V and 3 bases from J; bases unmatched to any gene: 7. CDR3 sequence: CASSFSGSGNYEQYF. The CDR3 DNA reads TGTGCCAGCAGCTTCAGCGGGAGTGGGAACTACGAGCAGTACTTC.

This clonotype was seen a handful of times. This chain connects TRBV20-1 to TRBJ2-1, with D unresolved. Germline V gene sequence: CDR1 DFQATT, CDR2 SNEGSKA (reference sequence). V was clipped by 2 bases and J by 11 bases, with 10 bases between them. CDR3 size: 11 residues. The CDR3 DNA follows: TGCAGTGCTAGACCCTGGGTTCAGCAGTTCTTC. Translation gives CSARPWVQQFF.

This clonotype was recorded at least ten times. The rearrangement links TRBV3-1 to TRBJ2-2, with D uncertain. Germline V gives CDR1 LGHDT, CDR2 YNNKEL (reference sequence). V dropped 3 bases and J dropped 7 bases, with 9 bases sitting between them. This CDR3 spans 13 amino acids. The CDR3 sequence is CASSQNLGGELFF. In DNA, the CDR3 is TGTGCCAGCAGCCAGAACCTTGGCGGGGAGCTGTTTTTT.

The chain uses TRBV20-1 and TRBJ2-7, with TRBD2 matching over 9 bases. Germline CDR1 DFQATT, CDR2 SNEGSKA (reference sequence). V lost 6 bases to trimming and J lost 2 bases; unmatched junction nucleotides: 5. The CDR3 has 13 amino acids. The CDR3: CSAESGRPYEQYF. CDR3 nucleotide sequence: TGCAGTGCAGAAAGCGGGAGGCCCTACGAGCAGTACTTC.

There are many counts of this clonotype. V and J are TRBV20-1 and TRBJ2-3; 11 bases match TRBD2. CDR1 and CDR2 from the germline V gene are DFQATT and SNEGSKA (reference sequence). V lost 3 bases to trimming and J lost 7 bases; unmatched junction nucleotides: 6. CDR3 length: 14 amino acids. The CDR3 reads CSASLLAGENTQYF. CDR3 in DNA: TGCAGTGCTAGTTTACTAGCGGGAGAGAATACGCAGTATTTT.

In the case of this clonotype: Since a much larger clone is just one base distant, this may be a read error. V and J are TRBV15 and TRBJ1-1; D is possibly TRBD1 (6 bases). This CDR3 spans 16 amino acids. Germline assignment: CDR1 LNHNV and CDR2 YYDKDF (reference sequence). CDR3 loop: CAASRDLRQANTEAFF. The CDR3, as DNA: TGTGCCGCCAGCAGAGATCTCAGACAGGCGAACACTGAAGCTTTCTTT.

This clonotype was seen ten or more times. V gene TRBV12-3 or TRBV12-4 combines with J gene TRBJ2-3; possible D gene TRBD2, 5 bases. CDR3 length: 13 residues. V shed 6 bases and J shed 5 bases, with 12 bases lying between them. The CDR3 sequence is CASSLPSGDTQYF. The CDR3 coding sequence is TGTGCCAGCAGCTTACCCAGCGGAGATACGCAGTATTTT.

This clonotype came up many times. The CDR3 nucleotides read TGTGCTACCAAGAGGAGGACAGGGTACTACGAGCAGTACTTC. Protein product: CATKRRTGYYEQYF. This chain connects TRBV27 to TRBJ2-7, with 8 bases fitting TRBD1. The CDR3 contains 14 residues. Per the germline V gene, CDR1 is MNHEY and CDR2 is SMNVEV (reference sequence).

Only a few counts were recorded for this clonotype. CDR3 bases: TGCGCCAGCAGACCCGGACCGACTCAGGGCGTCTATGGCTACACCTTC. Its translation is CASRPGPTQGVYGYTF. J is TRBJ1-2 and V is TRBV5-1, with D perhaps TRBD1 (5 bases). Trimming pared 5 bases from V and 4 bases from J, leaving 21 bases between. Germline CDR1 is SGHRS and CDR2 is YFSETQ. This CDR3 comprises 16 residues.

As regards this clonotype: A read error may account for a junction end that differs from germline. The chain uses TRBV27 and TRBJ1-3, with unresolved D. This CDR3 is 14 amino acids long. Germline CDR1 is MNHEY and CDR2 is SMNVEV (reference sequence). The CDR3 region has the DNA TGTGCCAGCAGCCTCGTAGGCTCTGGAACCACCATATATTTT. This codes for CASSLVGSGTTIYF.

This clonotype appeared many times. The V and J genes are TRBV18 and TRBJ1-1; possibly TRBD1 for D (5 bases). This CDR3 is 15 amino acids long. Germline CDR1 KGHSH, CDR2 LQKENI. Trimming shortened V by 6 bases and J by 1 base, and 15 bases separated the two germline ends. CDR3 protein: CASSLGTLRNTEAFF. The CDR3 region has the DNA TGTGCCAGCTCCCTCGGGACTCTCAGGAACACTGAAGCTTTCTTT.

This clonotype was counted many times. V usage is TRBV12-3 or TRBV12-4 and J usage is TRBJ1-1; TRBD1 matches 7 bases. The CDR3 has 12 amino acids. V trimming: 4 bases; J trimming: 11 bases; junction bases outside the gene matches: 7. CDR3 loop: CASSSSGGRAFF. DNA for the CDR3: TGTGCCAGCAGTTCCTCAGGGGGAAGGGCTTTCTTT.

In its sample, this clonotype was seen many times. The chain joins TRBV25-1 to TRBJ1-2; D may be TRBD1 (5 bases). Germline values: CDR1 MGHDK, CDR2 SYGVNS. Between the trimmed V and J ends, which lost 6 bases and 3 bases, there was a span of 14 bases. The CDR3 sequence is 14 residues long. The CDR3 sequence is CASSRDWGDYGYTF. The CDR3 DNA follows: TGTGCCAGCAGCAGGGACTGGGGGGACTATGGCTACACCTTC.

This clonotype was counted many times. The gene calls are TRBV20-1 and TRBJ2-1; 8 bases fit TRBD2. The CDR3 has 14 residues. The J segment lost 7 bases and the V segment lost 6 bases, leaving 11 bases of the junction unmatched. Germline lookup yields CDR1 DFQATT and CDR2 SNEGSKA (reference sequence). CDR3 in DNA: TGCAGTGCCTCAGCGGGAGTCCCTCCAAATGAGCAGTTCTTC. It translates to CSASAGVPPNEQFF.

The rearrangement uses TRBV27 and TRBJ1-1; TRBD1 agrees at 9 bases. This CDR3 comprises 15 residues. V dropped 5 bases and J dropped 3; count of bases not matched to a gene: 7. Germline V lookup: CDR1 MNHEY, CDR2 SMNVEV (reference sequence). The CDR3 DNA follows: TGTGCCAGCAGTGGGGGACAGGGTTTTTACACTGAAGCTTTCTTT. Its translation: CASSGGQGFYTEAFF.

The sample holds many counts of this clonotype. The chain links TRBV20-1 to TRBJ1-5; the D gene is possibly TRBD1 (6 bases). The CDR3 spans 13 residues. Germline V CDR1 and CDR2: DFQATT, SNEGSKA (reference sequence). The V end was cut by 5 bases, the J end by 1 base, with 9 bases between. CDR3 amino acids: CSAAGDSNQPQHF. CDR3 bases: TGCAGTGCTGCAGGGGACAGCAATCAGCCCCAGCATTTT.

This clonotype has at least ten counts. The chain carries TRBV14 and TRBJ1-6; D ambiguous. This CDR3 comprises 16 residues. The V end was cut by 0 bases, the J end by 6 bases, with 12 bases between. Per germline, CDR1 SGHDN and CDR2 FVKESK. The CDR3 spells CASSQDPGRVNSPLHF. The CDR3 nucleotides are TGTGCCAGCAGCCAAGATCCCGGCCGAGTTAATTCACCCCTCCACTTT.